A selection of T cell receptor beta chains follows, all from one sample in a study of cytomegalovirus exposure and HLA in healthy donors. TCRdb keeps only in-frame clones here, not all; method: immunoSEQ multiplex PCR. The repertoire table contains over 100,000 clones. The specimen was PBMCs. The receptors come from a man younger than 45 in good health and CMV-seronegative. Both conserved end residues are part of each CDR3. A D gene is named only where the DNA matches it firmly.

v_gene	d_gene	j_gene	CDR3aa	CDR3nt
TRBV28	TRBD1	TRBJ1-1	CATRQGNTEAFF	TGTGCCACCCGACAGGGGAACACTGAAGCTTTCTTT
TRBV19	TRBD1	TRBJ1-2	CASSMWDRGPGYTF	TGTGCCAGTAGTATGTGGGACAGGGGGCCTGGCTACACCTTC
TRBV11-3	.	TRBJ2-7	CASSSGDNEQYF	TGTGCCAGCAGCTCAGGGGATAACGAGCAGTACTTC
TRBV28	TRBD2	TRBJ2-5	CASRGGSGGLGETQYF	TGTGCCAGCAGGGGGGGGTCAGGCGGGCTCGGGGAGACCCAGTACTTC
TRBV5-1	.	TRBJ2-2	CASSPRGWQLNTGELFF	TGCGCCAGCAGCCCACGGGGGTGGCAGCTGAACACCGGGGAGCTGTTTTTT
TRBV7-6	TRBD1	TRBJ1-5	CASSFTQGAEPQHF	TGTGCCAGCAGCTTTACCCAGGGGGCCGAGCCCCAGCATTTT
TRBV2	.	TRBJ1-1	CASDQGLNTEAFF	TGTGCCAGCGATCAGGGGTTGAACACTGAAGCTTTCTTT
TRBV7-9	TRBD1	TRBJ2-2	CASSSRQGNTGELFF	TGTGCCAGCAGCTCCCGACAGGGGAACACCGGGGAGCTGTTTTTT
TRBV11-2	.	TRBJ2-4	CASSGRGTPKNIQYF	TGTGCCAGCAGTGGCAGGGGTACGCCGAAAAACATTCAGTACTTC
TRBV4-2	.	TRBJ1-2	CASSQDTTYGYTF	TGTGCCAGCAGCCAAGATACAACCTATGGCTACACCTTC
TRBV29-1	TRBD1	TRBJ1-2	CSVEGDRVGCGYTF	TGCAGCGTTGAAGGGGACAGGGTTGGCTGTGGCTACACCTTC
TRBV5-6	.	TRBJ2-5	CASSSRSQETQYF	TGTGCCAGCAGCTCTAGGTCCCAAGAGACCCAGTACTTC
TRBV5-1	.	TRBJ2-5	CASKPPGGAHQETQYF	TGCGCCAGCAAGCCCCCAGGTGGGGCCCACCAAGAGACCCAGTACTTC
TRBV5-1	.	TRBJ2-2	CASSLVATNTGELFF	TGCGCCAGCAGCTTAGTGGCAACGAACACCGGGGAGCTGTTTTTT
TRBV6-5	TRBD2	TRBJ2-7	CASSYALAGYSYEQYF	TGTGCCAGCAGTTACGCTCTAGCGGGGTACTCCTACGAGCAGTACTTC